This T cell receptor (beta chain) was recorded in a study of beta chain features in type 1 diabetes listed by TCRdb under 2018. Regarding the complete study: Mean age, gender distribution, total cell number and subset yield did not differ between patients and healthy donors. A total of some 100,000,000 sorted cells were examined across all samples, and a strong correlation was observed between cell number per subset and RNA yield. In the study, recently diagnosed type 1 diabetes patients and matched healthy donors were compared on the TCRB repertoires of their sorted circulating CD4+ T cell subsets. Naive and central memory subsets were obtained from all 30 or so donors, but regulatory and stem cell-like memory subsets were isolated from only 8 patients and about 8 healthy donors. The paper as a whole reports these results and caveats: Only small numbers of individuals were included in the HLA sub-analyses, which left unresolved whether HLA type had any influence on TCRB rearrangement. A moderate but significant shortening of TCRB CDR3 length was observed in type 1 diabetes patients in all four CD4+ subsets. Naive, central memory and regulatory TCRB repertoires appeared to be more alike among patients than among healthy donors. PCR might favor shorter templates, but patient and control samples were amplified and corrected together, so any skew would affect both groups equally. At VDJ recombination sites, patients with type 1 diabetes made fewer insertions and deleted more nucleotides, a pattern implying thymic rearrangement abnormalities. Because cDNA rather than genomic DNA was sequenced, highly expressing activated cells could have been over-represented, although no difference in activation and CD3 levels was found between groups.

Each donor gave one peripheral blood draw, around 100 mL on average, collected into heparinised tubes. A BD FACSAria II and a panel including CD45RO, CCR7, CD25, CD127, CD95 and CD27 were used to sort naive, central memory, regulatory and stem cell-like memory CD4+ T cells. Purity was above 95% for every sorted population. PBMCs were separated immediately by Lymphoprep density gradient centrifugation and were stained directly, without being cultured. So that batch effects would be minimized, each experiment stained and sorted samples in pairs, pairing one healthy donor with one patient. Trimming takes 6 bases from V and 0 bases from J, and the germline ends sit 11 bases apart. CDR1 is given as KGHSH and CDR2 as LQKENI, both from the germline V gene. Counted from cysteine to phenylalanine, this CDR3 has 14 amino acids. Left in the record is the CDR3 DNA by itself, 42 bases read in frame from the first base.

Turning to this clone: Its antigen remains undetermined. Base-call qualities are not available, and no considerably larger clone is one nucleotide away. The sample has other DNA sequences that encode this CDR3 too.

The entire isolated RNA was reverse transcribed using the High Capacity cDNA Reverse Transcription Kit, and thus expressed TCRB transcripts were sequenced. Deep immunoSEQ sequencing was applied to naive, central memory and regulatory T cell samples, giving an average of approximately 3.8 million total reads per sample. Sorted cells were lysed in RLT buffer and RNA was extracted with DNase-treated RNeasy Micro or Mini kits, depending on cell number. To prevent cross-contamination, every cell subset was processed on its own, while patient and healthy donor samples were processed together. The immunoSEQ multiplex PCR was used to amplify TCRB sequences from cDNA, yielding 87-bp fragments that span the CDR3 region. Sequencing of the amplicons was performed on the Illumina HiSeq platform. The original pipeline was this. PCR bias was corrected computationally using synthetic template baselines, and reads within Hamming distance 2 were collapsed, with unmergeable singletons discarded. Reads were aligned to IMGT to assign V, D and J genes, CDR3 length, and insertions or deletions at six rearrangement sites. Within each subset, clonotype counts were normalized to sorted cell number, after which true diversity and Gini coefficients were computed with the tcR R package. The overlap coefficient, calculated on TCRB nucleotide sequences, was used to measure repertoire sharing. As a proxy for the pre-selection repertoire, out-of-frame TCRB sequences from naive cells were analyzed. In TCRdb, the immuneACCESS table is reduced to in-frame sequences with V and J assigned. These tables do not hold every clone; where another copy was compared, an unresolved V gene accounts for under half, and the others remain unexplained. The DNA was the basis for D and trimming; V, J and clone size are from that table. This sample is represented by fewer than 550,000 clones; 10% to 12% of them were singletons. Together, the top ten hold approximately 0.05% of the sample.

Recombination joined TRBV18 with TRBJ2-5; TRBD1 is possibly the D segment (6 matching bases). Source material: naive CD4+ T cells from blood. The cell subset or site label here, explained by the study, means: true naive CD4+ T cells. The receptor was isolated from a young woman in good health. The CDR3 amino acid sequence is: CASSPGQYQETQYF. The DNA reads TGTGCCAGCTCGCCCGGACAGTACCAAGAGACCCAGTACTTC.